One and the same sample provided the 5 T cell receptor beta chains below, sequenced in a study of shared clonotypes between healthy human individuals. The table came from immunoSEQ multiplex PCR; TCRdb's copy has only in-frame clones and leaves some out. The table records 470,000 or so clones, 81% of them present only once. The source material was PBMCs. The receptors here all came from a woman aged 35 to 49 in good health. Some clones in this sample may be carry-over from other donors' samples.

A note on this clone: This likely reflects a read error, since a far larger clone is one base away. This chain uses TRBV10-3 with TRBJ1-1; the D is unclear. Trimming removed 5 bases at V and 3 bases at J, with 19 bases between. Germline V gene data show CDR1 as ENHRY and CDR2 as SYGVKD. The CDR3 spans 16 residues. Written as DNA, the CDR3 is TGTGCCATCAGTCCCCGGGCGGGGAGTTCGGACACTGAAGCTTTCTTT. It specifies CAISPRAGSSDTEAFF.

A note on this clone: The likely explanation is a read error, given a far larger clone one base away. This sample also contains other DNA sequences that code for the same CDR3. Here the CDR3 reads CASSSPYRGQNTEAFF. CDR3 in DNA: TGTGCCAGCAGTTCCCCCTACAGGGGGCAGAACACTGAAGCCTTCTTT. The V call is TRBV27, the J call TRBJ1-1; 9 bases align to TRBD1. This CDR3 region has 16 residues. The germline CDR1 and CDR2 sequences are MNHEY and SMNVEV (reference sequence).

The chain employs TRBV4-2 and TRBJ1-1; 9 bases match TRBD1. The germline CDR1 and CDR2 sequences are LGHNA and YNFKEQ. V shed 5 bases and J 2 bases; nucleotides not matched to a gene: 9. The CDR3 runs 16 residues. The CDR3 DNA is TGTGCCAGCAGCTCGGGGACAGGGCTTTCTAACACTGAAGCTTTCTTT. Amino acids: CASSSGTGLSNTEAFF.

In the case of this clone: An end of the junction differs from the germline gene, which may be a read error. The gene calls are TRBV7-9 and TRBJ1-1; D is unresolved. The CDR3 spans 12 residues. Germline-derived CDR1 and CDR2 are SEHNR and FQNEAQ (reference sequence). CDR3 loop: CASSSTWDAAVF. CDR3 nucleotide sequence: TGTGCCAGCAGCTCCACCTGGGATGCAGCAGTTTTT.

Remarks on this clone: A far larger clone lies a single base away; this is likely a read error. The chain uses TRBV30 and TRBJ2-5, with TRBD1 matching 10 bases. Losses at the gene ends were 5 bases for V and 5 bases for J; bases not matched to a gene: 8. Germline V CDR1 and CDR2: GTSNPN, SVGIG (reference sequence). The length of the CDR3 is 14 residues. The CDR3 coding sequence is TGTGCCTGGTGGCCGGGACAGGGGTGGGAGACCCAGTACTTC. It encodes CAWWPGQGWETQYF.